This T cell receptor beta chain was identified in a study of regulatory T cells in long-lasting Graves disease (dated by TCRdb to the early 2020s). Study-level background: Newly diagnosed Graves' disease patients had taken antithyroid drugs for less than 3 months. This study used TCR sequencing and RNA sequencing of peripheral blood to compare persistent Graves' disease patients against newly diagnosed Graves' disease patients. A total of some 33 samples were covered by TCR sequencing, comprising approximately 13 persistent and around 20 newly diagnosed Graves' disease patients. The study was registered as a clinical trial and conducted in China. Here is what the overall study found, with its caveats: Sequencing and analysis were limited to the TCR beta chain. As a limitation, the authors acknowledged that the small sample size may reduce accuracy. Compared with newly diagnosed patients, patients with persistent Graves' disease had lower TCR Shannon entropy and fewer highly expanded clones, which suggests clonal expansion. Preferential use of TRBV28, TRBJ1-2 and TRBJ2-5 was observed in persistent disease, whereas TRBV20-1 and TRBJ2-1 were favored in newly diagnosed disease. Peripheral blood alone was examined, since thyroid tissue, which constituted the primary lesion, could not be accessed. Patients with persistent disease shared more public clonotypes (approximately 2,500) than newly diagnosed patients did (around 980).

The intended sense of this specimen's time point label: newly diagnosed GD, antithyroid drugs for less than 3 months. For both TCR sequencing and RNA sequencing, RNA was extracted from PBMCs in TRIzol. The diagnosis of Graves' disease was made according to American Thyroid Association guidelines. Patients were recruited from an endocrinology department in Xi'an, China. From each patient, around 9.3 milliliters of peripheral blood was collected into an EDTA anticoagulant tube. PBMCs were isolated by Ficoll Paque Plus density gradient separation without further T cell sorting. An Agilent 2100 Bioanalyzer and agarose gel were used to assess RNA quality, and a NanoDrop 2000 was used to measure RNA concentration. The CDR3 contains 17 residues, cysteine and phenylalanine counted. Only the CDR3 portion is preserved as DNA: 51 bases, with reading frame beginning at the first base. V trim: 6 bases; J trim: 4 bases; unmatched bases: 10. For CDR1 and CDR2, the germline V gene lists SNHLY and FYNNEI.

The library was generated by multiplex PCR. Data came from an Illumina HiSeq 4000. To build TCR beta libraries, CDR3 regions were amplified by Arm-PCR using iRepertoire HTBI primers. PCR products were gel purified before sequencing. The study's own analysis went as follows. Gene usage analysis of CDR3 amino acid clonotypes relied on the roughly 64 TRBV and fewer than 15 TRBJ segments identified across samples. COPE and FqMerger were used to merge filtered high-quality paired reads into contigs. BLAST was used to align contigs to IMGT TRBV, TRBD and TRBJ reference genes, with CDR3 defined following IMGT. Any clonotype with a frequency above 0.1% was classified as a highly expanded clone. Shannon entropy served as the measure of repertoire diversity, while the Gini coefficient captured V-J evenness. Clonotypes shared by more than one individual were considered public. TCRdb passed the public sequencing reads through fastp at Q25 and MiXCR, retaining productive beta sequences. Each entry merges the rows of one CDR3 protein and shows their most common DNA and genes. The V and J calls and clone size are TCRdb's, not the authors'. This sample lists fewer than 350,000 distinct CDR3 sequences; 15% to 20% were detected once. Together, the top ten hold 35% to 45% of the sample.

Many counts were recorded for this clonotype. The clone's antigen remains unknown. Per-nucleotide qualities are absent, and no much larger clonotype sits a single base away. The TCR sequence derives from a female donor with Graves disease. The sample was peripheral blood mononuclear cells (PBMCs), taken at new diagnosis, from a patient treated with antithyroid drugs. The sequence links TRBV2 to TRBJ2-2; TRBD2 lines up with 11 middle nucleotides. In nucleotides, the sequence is TGTGCCAGCAGAGAGCCGGGACTAGCGGTCCGCACCGGGGAGCTGTTTTTT. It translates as CASREPGLAVRTGELFF. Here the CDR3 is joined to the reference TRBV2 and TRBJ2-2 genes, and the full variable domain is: EPEVTQTPSHQVTQMGQEVILRCVPISNHLYFYWYRQILGQKVEFLVSFYNNEISEKSEIFDDQFSVERPDGSNFTLKIRSTKLEDSAMYFCASREPGLAVRTGELFFGEGSRLTVL.